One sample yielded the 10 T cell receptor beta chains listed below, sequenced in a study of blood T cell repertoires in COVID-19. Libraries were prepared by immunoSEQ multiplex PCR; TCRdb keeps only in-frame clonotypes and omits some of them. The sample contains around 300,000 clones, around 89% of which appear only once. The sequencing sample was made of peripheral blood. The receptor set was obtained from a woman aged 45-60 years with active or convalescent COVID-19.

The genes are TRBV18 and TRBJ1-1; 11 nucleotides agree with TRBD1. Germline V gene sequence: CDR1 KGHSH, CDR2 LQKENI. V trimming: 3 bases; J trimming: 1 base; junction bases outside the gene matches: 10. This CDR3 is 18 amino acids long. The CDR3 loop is CASSPRDRGATGNTEAFF. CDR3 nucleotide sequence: TGTGCCAGCTCACCCCGGGACAGGGGGGCCACGGGGAACACTGAAGCTTTCTTT.

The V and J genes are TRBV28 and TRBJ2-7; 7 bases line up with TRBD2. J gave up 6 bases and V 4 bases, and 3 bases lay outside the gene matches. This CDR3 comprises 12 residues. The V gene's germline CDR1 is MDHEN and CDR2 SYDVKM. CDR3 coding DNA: TGTGCCAGCAGTTGGGAGGGGAGCGAGCAGTACTTC. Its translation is CASSWEGSEQYF.

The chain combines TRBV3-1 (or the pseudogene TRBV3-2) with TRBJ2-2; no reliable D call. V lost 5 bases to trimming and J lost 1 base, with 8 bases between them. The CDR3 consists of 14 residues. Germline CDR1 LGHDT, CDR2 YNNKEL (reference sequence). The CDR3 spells CASSASGNTGELFF. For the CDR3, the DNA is TGTGCCAGCAGCGCGTCAGGGAACACCGGGGAGCTGTTTTTT.

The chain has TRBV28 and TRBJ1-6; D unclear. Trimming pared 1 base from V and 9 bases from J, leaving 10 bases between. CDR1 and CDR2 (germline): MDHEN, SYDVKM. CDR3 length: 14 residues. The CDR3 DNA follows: TGTGCCAGCAGTTTATATCCAGATGGTTCACCCCTCCACTTT. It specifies CASSLYPDGSPLHF.

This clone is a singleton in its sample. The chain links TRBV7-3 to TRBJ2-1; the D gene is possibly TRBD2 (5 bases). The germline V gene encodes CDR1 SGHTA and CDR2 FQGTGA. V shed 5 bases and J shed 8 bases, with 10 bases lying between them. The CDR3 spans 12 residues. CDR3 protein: CASSQYGDEQFF. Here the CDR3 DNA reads TGTGCCAGCAGCCAGTACGGGGATGAGCAGTTCTTC.

The CDR3 sequence is CASSPDRAPYEQYF. The CDR3 DNA reads as TGCGCCAGCAGCCCCGACAGAGCCCCCTACGAGCAGTACTTC. V usage is TRBV5-1 and J usage is TRBJ2-7; D is perhaps TRBD1 (5 bases). This CDR3 spans 14 amino acids. Looked up from germline, CDR1 is SGHRS and CDR2 is YFSETQ. V gave up 4 bases and J gave up 2 bases, with 13 bases separating them.

DNA for the CDR3: TGTGCCAGCAGCTCACAACAGGGGTTCTATGGCTACACCTTC. Translated: CASSSQQGFYGYTF. The genes are TRBV5-5 and TRBJ1-2; 7 bases map to TRBD1. The CDR3 consists of 14 residues. Germline CDR1 and CDR2: SGHKS and YYEKEE (reference sequence). The ends lost 3 bases at V and 4 bases at J; junction bases unmatched: 6.

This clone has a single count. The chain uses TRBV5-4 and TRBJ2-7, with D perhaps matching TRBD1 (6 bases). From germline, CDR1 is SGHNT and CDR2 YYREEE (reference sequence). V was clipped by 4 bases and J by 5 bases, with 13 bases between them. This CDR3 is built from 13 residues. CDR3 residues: CASSILQGNEQYF. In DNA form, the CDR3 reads TGTGCCAGCAGCATTTTACAGGGTAACGAGCAGTACTTC. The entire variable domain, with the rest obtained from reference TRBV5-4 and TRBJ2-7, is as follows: ETGVTQSPTHLIKTRGQQVTLRCSSQSGHNTVSWYQQALGQGPQFIFQYYREEENGRGNFPPRFSGLQFPNYSSELNVNALELDDSALYLCASSILQGNEQYFGPGTRLTVT.

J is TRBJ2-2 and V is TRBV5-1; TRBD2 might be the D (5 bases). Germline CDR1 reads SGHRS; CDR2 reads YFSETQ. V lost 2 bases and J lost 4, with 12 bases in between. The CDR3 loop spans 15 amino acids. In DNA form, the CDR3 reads TGCGCCAGCAGCTTAGCCGCTAGCAGCACCGGGGAGCTGTTTTTT. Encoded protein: CASSLAASSTGELFF.

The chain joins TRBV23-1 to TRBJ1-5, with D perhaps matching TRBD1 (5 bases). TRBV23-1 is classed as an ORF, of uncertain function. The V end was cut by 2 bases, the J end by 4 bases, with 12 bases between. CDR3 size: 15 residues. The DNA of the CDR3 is TGCGCCAGCAGTCAACCGACAGCCCAAAATCAGCCCCAGCATTTT. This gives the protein CASSQPTAQNQPQHF.